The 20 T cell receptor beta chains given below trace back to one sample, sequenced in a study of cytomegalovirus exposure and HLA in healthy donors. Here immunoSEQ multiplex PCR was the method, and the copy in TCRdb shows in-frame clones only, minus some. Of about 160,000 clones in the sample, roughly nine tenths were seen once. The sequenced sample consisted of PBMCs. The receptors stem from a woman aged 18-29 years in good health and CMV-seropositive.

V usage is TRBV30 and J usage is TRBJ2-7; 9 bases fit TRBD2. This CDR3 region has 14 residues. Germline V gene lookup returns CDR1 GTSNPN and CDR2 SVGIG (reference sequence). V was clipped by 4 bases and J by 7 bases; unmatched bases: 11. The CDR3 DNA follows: TGTGCCTGGACCACCCGACTAGCGGTAGGGGAGCAGTACTTC. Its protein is CAWTTRLAVGEQYF.

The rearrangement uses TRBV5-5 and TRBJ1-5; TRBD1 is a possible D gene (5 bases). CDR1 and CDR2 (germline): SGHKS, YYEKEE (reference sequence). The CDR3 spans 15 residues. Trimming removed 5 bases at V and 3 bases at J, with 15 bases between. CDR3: CASSLNRFNNQPQHF. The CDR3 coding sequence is TGTGCCAGCAGTCTCAACAGGTTTAACAATCAGCCCCAGCATTTT. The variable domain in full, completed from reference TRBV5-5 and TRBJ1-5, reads DAGVTQSPTHLIKTRGQQVTLRCSPISGHKSVSWYQQVLGQGPQFIFQYYEKEERGRGNFPDRFSARQFPNYSSELNVNALLLGDSALYLCASSLNRFNNQPQHFGDGTRLSIL.

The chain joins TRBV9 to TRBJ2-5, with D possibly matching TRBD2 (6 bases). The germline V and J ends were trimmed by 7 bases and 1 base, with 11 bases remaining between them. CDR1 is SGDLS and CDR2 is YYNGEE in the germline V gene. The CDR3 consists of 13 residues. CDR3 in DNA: TGTGCCAGCGGGGGGTCCGGCCAAGAGACCCAGTACTTC. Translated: CASGGSGQETQYF.

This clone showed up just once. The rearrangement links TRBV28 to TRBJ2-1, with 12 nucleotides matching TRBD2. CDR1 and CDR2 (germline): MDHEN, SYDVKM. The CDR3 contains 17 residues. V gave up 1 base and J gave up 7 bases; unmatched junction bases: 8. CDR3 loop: CASSLSTWTSGVNEQFF. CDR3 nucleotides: TGTGCCAGCAGTTTATCAACATGGACTAGCGGGGTGAATGAGCAGTTCTTC.

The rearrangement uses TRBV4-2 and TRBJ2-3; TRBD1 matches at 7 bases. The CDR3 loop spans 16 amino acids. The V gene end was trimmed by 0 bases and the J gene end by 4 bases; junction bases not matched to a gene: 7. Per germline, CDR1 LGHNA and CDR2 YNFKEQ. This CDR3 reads CASSQETGRGADTQYF. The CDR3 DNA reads TGTGCCAGCAGCCAAGAGACAGGGAGAGGAGCAGATACGCAGTATTTT.

In DNA, the CDR3 is TGTGCCAGCAGTAACCTAGCGCCTACCTACGAGCAGTACTTC. Its protein is CASSNLAPTYEQYF. V is TRBV28 and J is TRBJ2-7; weak D call: TRBD2 (6 bases). Trimming took off 5 bases at V and 2 bases at J, with 13 bases between the two ends. This CDR3 contains 14 residues. Germline CDR1 is MDHEN and CDR2 is SYDVKM.

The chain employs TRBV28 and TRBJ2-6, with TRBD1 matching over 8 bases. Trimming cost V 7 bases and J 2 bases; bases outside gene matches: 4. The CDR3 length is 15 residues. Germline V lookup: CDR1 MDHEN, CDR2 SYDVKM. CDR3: CASTSGGAGANVLTF. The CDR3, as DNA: TGTGCCAGCACTTCAGGGGGCGCTGGGGCCAACGTCCTGACTTTC.

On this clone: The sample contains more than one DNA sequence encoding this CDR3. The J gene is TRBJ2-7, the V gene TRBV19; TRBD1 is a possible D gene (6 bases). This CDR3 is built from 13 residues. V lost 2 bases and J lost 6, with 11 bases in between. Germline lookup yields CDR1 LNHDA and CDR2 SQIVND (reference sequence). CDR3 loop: CASSISAGVEQYF. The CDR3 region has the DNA TGTGCCAGTAGTATATCGGCAGGGGTCGAGCAGTACTTC.

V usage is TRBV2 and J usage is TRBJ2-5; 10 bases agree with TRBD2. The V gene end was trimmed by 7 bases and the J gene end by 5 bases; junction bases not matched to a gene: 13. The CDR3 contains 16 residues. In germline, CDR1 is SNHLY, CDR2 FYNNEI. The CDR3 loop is CASTRSGGANVETQYF. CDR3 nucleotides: TGTGCCAGCACGAGAAGCGGGGGGGCCAATGTTGAGACCCAGTACTTC.

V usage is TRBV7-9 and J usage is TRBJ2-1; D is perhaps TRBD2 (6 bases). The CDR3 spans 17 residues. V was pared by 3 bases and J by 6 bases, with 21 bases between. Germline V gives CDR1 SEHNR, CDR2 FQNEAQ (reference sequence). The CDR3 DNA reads TGTGCCAGCAGCTTTTATGTGGGCGCGGGGCAGGGCAATGAGCAGTTCTTC. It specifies CASSFYVGAGQGNEQFF.

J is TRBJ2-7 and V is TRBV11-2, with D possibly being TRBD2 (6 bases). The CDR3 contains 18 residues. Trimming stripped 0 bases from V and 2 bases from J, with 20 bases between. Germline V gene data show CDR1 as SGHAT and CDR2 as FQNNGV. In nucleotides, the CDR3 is TGTGCCAGCAGCTTAGATCTTCGTCTCCGGGACTTAGCCTACGAGCAGTACTTC. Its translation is CASSLDLRLRDLAYEQYF.

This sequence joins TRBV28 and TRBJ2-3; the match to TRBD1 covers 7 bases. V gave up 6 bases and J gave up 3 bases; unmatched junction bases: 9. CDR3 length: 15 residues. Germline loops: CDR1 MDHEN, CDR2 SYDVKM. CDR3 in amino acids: CASSSSDRVTDTQYF. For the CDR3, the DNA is TGTGCCAGCAGCAGCTCCGACAGGGTAACAGATACGCAGTATTTT.

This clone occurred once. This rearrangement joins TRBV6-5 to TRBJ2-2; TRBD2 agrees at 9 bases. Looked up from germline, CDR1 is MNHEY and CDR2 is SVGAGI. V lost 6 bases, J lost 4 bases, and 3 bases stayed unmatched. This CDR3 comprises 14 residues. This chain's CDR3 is CASRVAGVTGELFF. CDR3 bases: TGTGCCAGCAGGGTAGCGGGGGTCACCGGGGAGCTGTTTTTT.

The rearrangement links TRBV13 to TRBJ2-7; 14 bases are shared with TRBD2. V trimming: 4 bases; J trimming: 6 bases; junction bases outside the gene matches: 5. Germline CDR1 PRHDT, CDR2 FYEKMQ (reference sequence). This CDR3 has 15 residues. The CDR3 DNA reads TGTGCCAGCAGCTCCCCGGGACTAGCGGGAGTCGAGCAGTACTTC. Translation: CASSSPGLAGVEQYF.

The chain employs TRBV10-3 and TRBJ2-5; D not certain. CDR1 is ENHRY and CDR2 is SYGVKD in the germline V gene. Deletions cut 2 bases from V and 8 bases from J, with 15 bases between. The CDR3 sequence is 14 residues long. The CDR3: CAISEAVESPTQYF. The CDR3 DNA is TGTGCCATCAGTGAGGCTGTCGAGTCCCCTACCCAGTACTTC.

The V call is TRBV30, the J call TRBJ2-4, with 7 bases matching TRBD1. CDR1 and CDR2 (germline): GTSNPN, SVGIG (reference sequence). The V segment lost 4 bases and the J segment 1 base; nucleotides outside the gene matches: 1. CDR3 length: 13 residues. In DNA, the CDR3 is TGTGCCTGGACAGGGGGTGCCAAAAACATTCAGTACTTC. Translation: CAWTGGAKNIQYF.

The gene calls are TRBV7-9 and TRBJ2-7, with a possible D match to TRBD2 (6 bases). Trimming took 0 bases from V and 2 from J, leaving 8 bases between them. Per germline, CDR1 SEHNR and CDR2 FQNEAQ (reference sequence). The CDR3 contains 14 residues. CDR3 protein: CASSLAGGPYEQYF. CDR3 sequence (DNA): TGTGCCAGCAGCTTAGCGGGAGGCCCCTACGAGCAGTACTTC.

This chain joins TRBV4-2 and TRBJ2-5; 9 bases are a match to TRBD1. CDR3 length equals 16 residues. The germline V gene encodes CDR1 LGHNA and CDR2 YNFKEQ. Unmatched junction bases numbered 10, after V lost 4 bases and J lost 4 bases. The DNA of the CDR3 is TGTGCCAGCAGCCGGTCGGGACAGGGTGTAGTAGAGACCCAGTACTTC. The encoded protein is CASSRSGQGVVETQYF.

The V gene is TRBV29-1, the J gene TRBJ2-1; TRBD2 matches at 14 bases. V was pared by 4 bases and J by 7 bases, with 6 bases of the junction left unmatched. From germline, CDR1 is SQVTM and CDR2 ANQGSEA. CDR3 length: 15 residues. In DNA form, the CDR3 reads TGCAGCGTTGGCTCCGGGACTAGCGGGAGAAATGAGCAGTTCTTC. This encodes CSVGSGTSGRNEQFF.

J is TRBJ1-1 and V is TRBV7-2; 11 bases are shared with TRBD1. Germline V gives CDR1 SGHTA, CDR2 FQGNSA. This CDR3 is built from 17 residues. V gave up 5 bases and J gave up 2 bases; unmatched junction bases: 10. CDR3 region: CASSPRVGQGANTEAFF. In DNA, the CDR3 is TGTGCCAGCAGCCCCCGAGTTGGACAGGGGGCAAACACTGAAGCTTTCTTT.